This T cell receptor (beta chain) was documented in a study of blood T cell repertoires in COVID-19. Note on this clone: Different DNA sequences within this sample yield the same CDR3.

CDR1 and CDR2 (germline): MNHEY, SVGAGI. CDR3 size: 14 residues. The trim removed 6 bases at V and 0 bases at J, leaving 3 bases unmatched. The assay was immunoSEQ multiplex PCR, and TCRdb's table has in-frame clones only and misses some. This table holds about 59,000 clones, more than 65% found once. Sequenced: peripheral blood. This sequence joins TRBV6-5 and TRBJ2-3; 7 bases match TRBD2. The receptor's source is an older woman with acute or convalescent COVID-19. CDR3 in DNA: TGTGCCAGCAGCTTAGCGGGTAGCACAGATACGCAGTATTTT. Translated: CASSLAGSTDTQYF.